The 28 T cell receptor beta chains below all came from one sample that was sequenced in a study of T-cell memory formation after mild COVID-19. TCRdb re-derived calls from the 5' RACE reads in MiXCR, one entry per CDR3 protein. Of around 35,000 distinct CDR3 sequences listed, just under 8% were seen once; the top ten hold under 30%. Sequencing used PBMCs or a T cell subset sorted from them (not recorded which). The origin of the receptors is a man younger than 35 who had mild COVID-19 (a few samples of this study predate the infection). Cell type and time point are not known.

The chain recombines TRBV7-6 with TRBJ2-3, with TRBD1 matching over 10 bases. The CDR3 extends over 17 amino acids. Germline V gene data show CDR1 as SGHVS and CDR2 as FNYEAQ. J was trimmed by 2 bases and V by 2 bases; bases with no gene match: 7. The CDR3, as DNA: TGTGCCAGCAGCTTATTGCCGGGGACAGGGGACACAGATACGCAGTATTTT. Translating it yields CASSLLPGTGDTDTQYF.

This clonotype has a count of ten or more. The chain employs TRBV20-1 and TRBJ1-4; 7 bases match TRBD1. The CDR3 length is 16 residues. Germline V gene data show CDR1 as DFQATT and CDR2 as SNEGSKA (reference sequence). Losses at the gene ends were 6 bases for V and 8 bases for J; bases not matched to a gene: 18. Here the CDR3 reads CSARSGGTVSNEKLFF. The CDR3 DNA follows: TGCAGTGCGCGTTCAGGGGGGACAGTCTCAAACGAAAAACTGTTTTTT.

This clonotype was seen ten or more times. The DNA for the CDR3 is TGTGCCAGCAGCTTGGGGCGGCTAGCCAAAAACATTCAGTACTTC. It specifies CASSLGRLAKNIQYF. The gene calls are TRBV5-6 and TRBJ2-4; D is unclear. This CDR3 contains 15 residues. CDR1 and CDR2 from the germline V gene are SGHDT and YYEEEE. V lost 0 bases to trimming and J lost 0 bases, with 7 bases between them.

The V and J genes are TRBV20-1 and TRBJ1-5; D gene uncertain. The CDR3 totals 14 residues. Germline assignment: CDR1 DFQATT and CDR2 SNEGSKA (reference sequence). Trimming stripped 1 base from V and 4 bases from J, with 11 bases between. The CDR3 DNA reads TGCAGTGCTAGAGTTCGGGCAGCTAATCAGCCCCAGCATTTT. It translates to CSARVRAANQPQHF.

This clonotype was observed a handful of times. The gene calls are TRBV5-4 and TRBJ1-1; 7 bases match TRBD1. V shed 2 bases, J shed 3 bases, and the junction held 13 bases outside the gene matches. Germline CDR1 SGHNT, CDR2 YYREEE (reference sequence). The CDR3 has 17 amino acids. The CDR3 DNA follows: TGTGCCAGCAGCTTCGCTACCGGGACAGTGAGCCACACTGAAGCTTTCTTT. It translates to CASSFATGTVSHTEAFF.

This clonotype was observed many times. The rearrangement links TRBV5-1 to TRBJ2-5, with D perhaps matching TRBD1 (5 bases). The CDR3 sequence is 19 residues long. Trimming took off 0 bases at V and 6 bases at J, with 27 bases between the two ends. In germline, CDR1 is SGHRS, CDR2 YFSETQ. The CDR3 DNA sequence: TGCGCCAGCAGCTTGGACACTAAACTCTACAGGTTCCCTGGGAAGACCCAGTACTTC. As protein: CASSLDTKLYRFPGKTQYF.

This clonotype was found many times. The rearrangement uses TRBV4-2 and TRBJ2-1; D remains unclear. The CDR3 has 16 residues. The germline V gene encodes CDR1 LGHNA and CDR2 YNFKEQ. V dropped 1 base and J dropped 4 bases, with 14 bases sitting between them. The CDR3 is CASSQVYRPAYNEQFF. The CDR3 coding sequence is TGTGCCAGCAGCCAAGTCTACCGCCCAGCATACAATGAGCAGTTCTTC.

This clonotype was observed at least ten times. This chain links TRBV4-3 with TRBJ2-5, with TRBD1 as a possible D gene (6 bases). Germline-derived CDR1 and CDR2 are LGHNA and YSLEER. V was shortened by 1 base and J by 5 bases, with 17 bases between the two germline ends. The CDR3 runs 16 residues. The CDR3 here is CASSQGSGGRGETQYF. The CDR3 DNA reads as TGCGCCAGCAGCCAAGGGAGCGGAGGAAGGGGGGAGACCCAGTACTTC.

The gene calls are TRBV5-5 and TRBJ2-4; unclear D gene. Per the germline V gene, CDR1 is SGHKS and CDR2 is YYEKEE (reference sequence). The CDR3 is 12 residues long. Trimming shortened V by 1 base and J by 14 bases, and 13 bases separated the two germline ends. As DNA, the CDR3 is TGTGCCAGCAGCTTGTTTCGTGCTCTGGAGTACTTC. Protein: CASSLFRALEYF. The full variable domain, its missing parts supplied by reference TRBV5-5 and TRBJ2-4, is DAGVTQSPTHLIKTRGQQVTLRCSPISGHKSVSWYQQVLGQGPQFIFQYYEKEERGRGNFPDRFSARQFPNYSSELNVNALLLGDSALYLCASSLFRALEYFGAGTRLSVL.

This clonotype showed up many times. The chain couples TRBV4-3 to TRBJ2-7; TRBD2 matches 7 bases. The germline gives CDR1 LGHNA, CDR2 YSLEER. This CDR3 comprises 16 residues. Unmatched junction bases numbered 11, after V lost 0 bases and J lost 6 bases. Here the CDR3 reads CASSQEAPGGPAEQYF. CDR3 nucleotide sequence: TGCGCCAGCAGCCAAGAAGCTCCGGGAGGTCCGGCCGAGCAGTACTTC.

This clonotype was observed many times. J is TRBJ2-3 and V is TRBV6-2 or TRBV6-3, with 11 nucleotides matching TRBD2. V gave up 5 bases and J gave up 13 bases; unmatched junction bases: 5. In germline, CDR1 is MNHEY, CDR2 SVGEGT. This CDR3 contains 12 residues. CDR3 DNA: TGTGCCAGCAGTCAGACTAGCGGGGACGAGTATTTT. Its protein is CASSQTSGDEYF.

This clonotype was detected a few times. V gene TRBV30 combines with J gene TRBJ2-1; D is possibly TRBD1 (6 bases). The V gene lost 3 bases and the J gene lost 6 bases, with 27 bases spanning the gap. Germline V gene lookup returns CDR1 GTSNPN and CDR2 SVGIG (reference sequence). The CDR3 contains 18 residues. The CDR3 DNA follows: TGTGCCTGGAGCAGAGACAGGTCCCCTTCACGATCCGTCAATGAGCAGTTCTTC. Translating it yields CAWSRDRSPSRSVNEQFF.

In its sample, this clonotype was seen many times. The chain combines TRBV4-2 with TRBJ2-3, with TRBD2 identical over 9 bases. The CDR3 is made up of 16 amino acids. Germline lookup yields CDR1 LGHNA and CDR2 YNFKEQ. Losses at the gene ends were 4 bases for V and 4 bases for J; bases not matched to a gene: 9. The CDR3 sequence: CASSPVFSGGADTQYF. In nucleotides, the CDR3 is TGTGCCAGCAGCCCTGTCTTTAGCGGGGGCGCAGATACGCAGTATTTT.

This clonotype is medium-sized (0.01 to 0.1%). The V call is TRBV7-9, the J call TRBJ2-3; D might be TRBD2 (5 bases). In germline, CDR1 is SEHNR, CDR2 FQNEAQ (reference sequence). The germline V and J ends were trimmed by 1 base and 1 base, with 12 bases remaining between them. The CDR3 runs 16 residues. Here the CDR3 reads CASSLVMEAGTDTQYF. CDR3 DNA: TGTGCCAGCAGCTTAGTTATGGAGGCTGGCACAGATACGCAGTATTTT.

This clonotype showed up many times. The chain recombines TRBV29-1 with TRBJ1-4; TRBD1 might be the D (5 bases). CDR1 and CDR2 from the germline V gene are SQVTM and ANQGSEA. The CDR3 has 12 amino acids. V was pared by 4 bases and J by 8 bases, with 11 bases between. CDR3 nucleotide sequence: TGCAGCGTTGGCCAGGGAGGCGAAAAACTGTTTTTT. Encoded protein: CSVGQGGEKLFF. Together with reference TRBV29-1 and TRBJ1-4, the CDR3 gives the full variable domain: SAVISQKPSRDICQRGTSLTIQCQVDSQVTMMFWYRQQPGQSLTLIATANQGSEATYESGFVIDKFPISRPNLTFSTLTVSNMSPEDSSIYLCSVGQGGEKLFFGSGTQLSVL.

This clonotype was observed a handful of times. The chain joins TRBV20-1 to TRBJ2-5; 9 bases align to TRBD2. Germline V lookup: CDR1 DFQATT, CDR2 SNEGSKA (reference sequence). J gave up 7 bases and V 1 base, and 10 bases lay outside the gene matches. This CDR3 comprises 15 residues. The CDR3 DNA sequence: TGCAGTGCTAGAGGAGCGGGGGGTGGGGAGGCGACCCAGTACTTC. It specifies CSARGAGGGEATQYF.

This clonotype showed up many times. J is TRBJ2-3 and V is TRBV6-4; weak D call: TRBD2 (5 bases). This CDR3 contains 15 residues. V dropped 0 bases and J dropped 2 bases, with 9 bases sitting between them. Germline V gene lookup returns CDR1 MRHNA and CDR2 SNTAGT. The chain's CDR3 is CASSDSSRDTDTQYF. For the CDR3, the DNA is TGTGCCAGCAGTGACTCGAGTCGGGACACAGATACGCAGTATTTT.

This clonotype was recorded at least ten times. The V call is TRBV6-2 or TRBV6-3, the J call TRBJ2-1; 7 bases fit TRBD1. V dropped 6 bases and J dropped 6; count of bases not matched to a gene: 2. The germline V gene has CDR1 MNHEY and CDR2 SVGEGT. The length of the CDR3 is 12 residues. The CDR3 here is CASSDRVNEQFF. The CDR3 DNA reads TGTGCCAGCAGCGACAGGGTCAATGAGCAGTTCTTC.

This clonotype occurred a few times. The chain recombines TRBV18 with TRBJ2-5; D is undetermined. Trimming removed 4 bases at V and 5 bases at J, with 11 bases between. Germline V CDR1 and CDR2: KGHSH, LQKENI. The CDR3 has 13 residues. CDR3 nucleotide sequence: TGTGCCAGCTCACTCTTCGGCAAGGAGACCCAGTACTTC. Residues: CASSLFGKETQYF.

In this sample, this clonotype turned up many times. V and J are TRBV20-1 and TRBJ2-3; 8 bases fit TRBD2. Trimming at V came to 6 bases and at J to 2 bases, leaving 10 bases not matched to a gene. CDR3 length: 15 residues. Germline V gene sequence: CDR1 DFQATT, CDR2 SNEGSKA (reference sequence). CDR3 sequence: CSARTGRGDTDTQYF. The CDR3 DNA sequence: TGCAGTGCAAGAACCGGGCGGGGGGACACAGATACGCAGTATTTT.

This clonotype appeared many times. The chain carries TRBV2 and TRBJ2-1; D unclear. CDR1 is SNHLY and CDR2 is FYNNEI in the germline V gene. Between the trimmed V and J ends, which lost 7 bases and 1 base, there was a span of 23 bases. The CDR3 covers 18 residues. For the CDR3, the DNA is TGTGCCAGCAAAGAACCAAGGGTCTGGGATCATTCCTACAATGAGCAGTTCTTC. It translates to CASKEPRVWDHSYNEQFF.

In its sample, this clonotype was seen many times. The chain couples TRBV6-5 to TRBJ1-1; D possibly corresponds to TRBD1 (6 bases). This CDR3 region has 14 residues. V lost 0 bases and J 11 bases, leaving 16 bases between the germline ends. The germline CDR1 and CDR2 sequences are MNHEY and SVGAGI. CDR3 sequence reads: CASSYSRGHIGAFF. The CDR3 bases are TGTGCCAGCAGTTACTCGAGGGGACACATCGGGGCTTTCTTT.

This clonotype was counted ten times or more. The rearrangement joins TRBV7-2 to TRBJ2-5; D not certain. Germline V gives CDR1 SGHTA, CDR2 FQGNSA. V was trimmed by 2 bases and J by 2 bases, leaving 6 bases between them. The CDR3 contains 13 residues. CDR3 in amino acids: CASSLNWQETQYF. CDR3 DNA sequence: TGTGCCAGCAGCTTAAACTGGCAAGAGACCCAGTACTTC.

This clonotype appeared many times. The chain has TRBV5-1 and TRBJ2-2, with unresolved D. CDR1 and CDR2 (germline): SGHRS, YFSETQ. This CDR3 is built from 17 residues. V was cut by 0 bases and J by 7 bases, with 19 bases left in between. The CDR3 DNA follows: TGCGCCAGCAGCTTGGCCTGGACGGCTCACGGGTACGGGGAGCTGTTTTTT. This gives the protein CASSLAWTAHGYGELFF. The whole variable domain, remainder taken from reference TRBV5-1 and TRBJ2-2, is KAGVTQTPRYLIKTRGQQVTLSCSPISGHRSVSWYQQTPGQGLQFLFEYFSETQRNKGNFPGRFSGRQFSNSRSEMNVSTLELGDSALYLCASSLAWTAHGYGELFFGEGSRLTVL.

This clonotype was picked up many times. V gene TRBV7-8 combines with J gene TRBJ1-1; possibly TRBD1 for D (5 bases). Germline V gene data show CDR1 as SGHVS and CDR2 as FQNEAQ. V dropped 3 bases and J dropped 6 bases, with 17 bases sitting between them. The CDR3 contains 15 residues. The CDR3 here is CASSFSPDQGAEAFF. The CDR3 nucleotides are TGTGCCAGCAGCTTTTCACCCGACCAGGGCGCTGAAGCTTTCTTT.

This clonotype was seen only once. The chain joins TRBV10-2 to TRBJ2-5; 8 nucleotides line up with TRBD1. V was clipped by 5 bases and J by 1 base; unmatched bases: 0. The CDR3 is 13 amino acids. Germline loops: CDR1 WSHSY, CDR2 SAAADI. This CDR3 is CASSQGAQETQYF. The CDR3 nucleotides are TGCGCCAGCAGTCAGGGGGCCCAAGAGACCCAGTACTTC.

This clonotype was counted at least ten times. The V and J genes are TRBV20-1 and TRBJ2-1, with D possibly matching TRBD2 (5 bases). Germline lookup yields CDR1 DFQATT and CDR2 SNEGSKA (reference sequence). The V gene lost 6 bases and the J gene lost 5 bases, with 17 bases spanning the gap. The CDR3 runs to 14 residues. The CDR3 is CSAPDRSGNNEQFF. In DNA, the CDR3 is TGCAGTGCCCCAGATCGCAGCGGTAACAATGAGCAGTTCTTC.

This clonotype has a count of ten or more. CDR3 bases: TGTGCCAGCAGTGTTGGGGGATCCGGGGCCAACGTCCTGACTTTC. Protein product: CASSVGGSGANVLTF. The rearrangement uses TRBV6-1 and TRBJ2-6; D may correspond to TRBD1 or TRBD2 (5 bases each). The CDR3 covers 15 residues. Trimming took off 4 bases at V and 4 bases at J, with 11 bases between the two ends. Germline loops: CDR1 MNHNS, CDR2 SASEGT.